A selection of T cell receptor beta chains follows, all from one sample in a study of human T cells and chemical hapten exposure. TCRdb passed the RACE reads through MiXCR, listing each CDR3 protein once. The repertoire has fewer than 70,000 distinct CDR3 sequences, 6.5% to 8.5% of them found once; the top ten carry approximately 1.6%. The sequencing here drew on whole blood, taken in connection with sensitization to the hapten diphenylcyclopropenone (DPC). These receptors were obtained from a woman aged 30 to 39 with alopecia areata. Some clones in this sample may be carry-over from other donors' samples. Both conserved end residues are part of each CDR3. D genes are given only for firm matches. Only some rows state a clone size, as once, few, many or a class for expanded clones.

abundance: many
v_gene: TRBV27
j_gene: TRBJ1-5
d_gene: -
CDR3nt: TGTGCCAGCAGGTTCTTACAGGGTGGAGGCAATCAGCCCCAGCATTTT
CDR3aa: CASRFLQGGGNQPQHF

abundance: -
v_gene: TRBV4-2
j_gene: TRBJ2-7
d_gene: TRBD1
CDR3nt: TGTGCCAGCAGCCTACGGACAGGGGTGGTCTACGAGCAGTACTTC
CDR3aa: CASSLRTGVVYEQYF

abundance: few
v_gene: TRBV29-1
j_gene: TRBJ2-3
d_gene: TRBD2
CDR3nt: TGCAGCGTTGAGAGGGTGGCGGGGGGGGCCGATACGCAGTATTTT
CDR3aa: CSVERVAGGADTQYF

abundance: -
v_gene: TRBV12-5
j_gene: TRBJ1-4
d_gene: -
CDR3nt: TGTGCTAGTGGAAGGGGACGGTCGAATGAAAAACTGTTTTTT
CDR3aa: CASGRGRSNEKLFF

abundance: many
v_gene: TRBV5-4
j_gene: TRBJ1-2
d_gene: -
CDR3nt: TGTGCCAGCAGCTTGGAGCGGGGGGGGAGAGGAAGCTATGGCTACACCTTC
CDR3aa: CASSLERGGRGSYGYTF

abundance: -
v_gene: TRBV30
j_gene: TRBJ1-1
d_gene: TRBD1
CDR3nt: TGTGCCTGGTTACAGGGGGCAAGTGAAGCTTTCTTT
CDR3aa: CAWLQGASEAFF

abundance: many
v_gene: TRBV27
j_gene: TRBJ2-2
d_gene: TRBD1
CDR3nt: TGTGCCAGCAGTTTATATGGGACAGTGAACACCGGGGAGCTGTTTTTT
CDR3aa: CASSLYGTVNTGELFF

abundance: many
v_gene: TRBV10-3
j_gene: TRBJ2-3
d_gene: TRBD2
CDR3nt: TGTGCCACCCGGGGGGGGGGACCGACCCCAGATACGCAGTATTTT
CDR3aa: CATRGGGPTPDTQYF

abundance: -
v_gene: TRBV2
j_gene: TRBJ1-5
d_gene: -
CDR3nt: TGTGCCAGCAGTGAGTTGGGAGATTATAGCAATCAGCCCCAGCATTTT
CDR3aa: CASSELGDYSNQPQHF

abundance: many
v_gene: TRBV7-9
j_gene: TRBJ1-2
d_gene: -
CDR3nt: TGTGCCAGCAGCGAGGGGGGGCCAGGGTTCCCCTATGGCTACACCTTC
CDR3aa: CASSEGGPGFPYGYTF

abundance: -
v_gene: TRBV11-3
j_gene: TRBJ2-7
d_gene: -
CDR3nt: TGTGCCAGCAGCCCCAACTCCTACGAGCAGTACTTC
CDR3aa: CASSPNSYEQYF

abundance: many
v_gene: TRBV6-2/TRBV6-3
j_gene: TRBJ1-1
d_gene: -
CDR3nt: TGTGCCAGCAAGCCGGGGGGGTGGACTGAAGCTTTCTTT
CDR3aa: CASKPGGWTEAFF

abundance: many
v_gene: TRBV14
j_gene: TRBJ2-2
d_gene: TRBD1
CDR3nt: TGTGCCAGCAGCCAAGCGACAGGGGGCCAAAACACCGGGGAGCTGTTTTTT
CDR3aa: CASSQATGGQNTGELFF

abundance: few
v_gene: TRBV6-2/TRBV6-3
j_gene: TRBJ1-2
d_gene: TRBD1
CDR3nt: TGTGCCAGCAGTTACTGGACAGGGGTCGGCGACACCTTC
CDR3aa: CASSYWTGVGDTF

abundance: few
v_gene: TRBV14
j_gene: TRBJ1-5
d_gene: -
CDR3nt: TGTGCCAGAATGTATGAGGACGGCAATCAGCCCCAGCATTTT
CDR3aa: CARMYEDGNQPQHF

abundance: many
v_gene: TRBV20-1
j_gene: TRBJ2-3
d_gene: -
CDR3nt: TGCAGTGCCAATCCCCCGGCCCTAGTCGCAGATACGCAGTATTTT
CDR3aa: CSANPPALVADTQYF

abundance: many
v_gene: TRBV6-5
j_gene: TRBJ2-5
d_gene: TRBD1
CDR3nt: TGTGCCAGCAGCCGCGGACAGGGAGCCCAAGAGACCCAGTACTTC
CDR3aa: CASSRGQGAQETQYF

abundance: few
v_gene: TRBV29-1
j_gene: TRBJ1-5
d_gene: TRBD1
CDR3nt: TGCAGCGTCCTACAGGGGGGAAATCAGCCCCAGCATTTT
CDR3aa: CSVLQGGNQPQHF

abundance: many
v_gene: TRBV20-1
j_gene: TRBJ2-7
d_gene: -
CDR3nt: TGCAGTGCCCACCCCCGACCTCGGGGGACCTACGAGCAGTACTTC
CDR3aa: CSAHPRPRGTYEQYF

abundance: -
v_gene: TRBV30
j_gene: TRBJ1-1
d_gene: TRBD1
CDR3nt: TGTGCCTGGAGTGGAGGTAACAGGGGGGGTGAAGCTTTCTTT
CDR3aa: CAWSGGNRGGEAFF

abundance: many
v_gene: TRBV7-3
j_gene: TRBJ2-7
d_gene: TRBD1
CDR3nt: TGTGCCAGCAGCTTAGTTGCCGGGACAGGGTTATACGAGCAGTACTTC
CDR3aa: CASSLVAGTGLYEQYF

abundance: few
v_gene: TRBV29-1
j_gene: TRBJ2-7
d_gene: TRBD1
CDR3nt: TGCAGCGTTGAGACAGGGTCTGAATACGAGCAGTACTTC
CDR3aa: CSVETGSEYEQYF

abundance: few
v_gene: TRBV20-1
j_gene: TRBJ2-3
d_gene: TRBD2
CDR3nt: TGCAGTGCTAGTCGGGGGCGGGGGGTTGTGACAGATACGCAGTATTTT
CDR3aa: CSASRGRGVVTDTQYF

abundance: few
v_gene: TRBV4-1
j_gene: TRBJ1-5
d_gene: TRBD1
CDR3nt: TGCGCCAGCAGCCAAGATCCGGGACAGGGGAATCAGCCCCAGCATTTT
CDR3aa: CASSQDPGQGNQPQHF

abundance: many
v_gene: TRBV24-1
j_gene: TRBJ2-3
d_gene: -
CDR3nt: TGTGCCACCAGTGATAGGACAGTTACAGATACGCAGTATTTT
CDR3aa: CATSDRTVTDTQYF

abundance: -
v_gene: TRBV2
j_gene: TRBJ2-2
d_gene: -
CDR3nt: TGTGCCAGCAGCCAGGGACCGAACACCGGGGAGCTGTTTTTT
CDR3aa: CASSQGPNTGELFF

abundance: many
v_gene: TRBV7-9
j_gene: TRBJ2-7
d_gene: -
CDR3nt: TGTGCCAGCAGCTTGAGCGGGTCAGGCTCCTACGAGCAGTACTTC
CDR3aa: CASSLSGSGSYEQYF

abundance: -
v_gene: TRBV7-2
j_gene: TRBJ1-4
d_gene: TRBD1
CDR3nt: TGTGCCAGCAGCTTCCAGGGGGCAGGAGAAAAACTGTTTTTT
CDR3aa: CASSFQGAGEKLFF

abundance: many
v_gene: TRBV7-6
j_gene: TRBJ1-2
d_gene: -
CDR3nt: TGTGCCAGCAGCTTAGCCCCTGGTTCAGGGGACGATGGCTACACCTTC
CDR3aa: CASSLAPGSGDDGYTF

abundance: many
v_gene: TRBV20-1
j_gene: TRBJ2-1
d_gene: -
CDR3nt: TGCAGTGCTAGTTGGCATGAGCAGTTCTTC
CDR3aa: CSASWHEQFF

abundance: many
v_gene: TRBV5-6
j_gene: TRBJ2-7
d_gene: TRBD1
CDR3nt: TGTGCCAGCAGCCCACTCGGACAGGGTCTCGCCGAGCAGTACTTC
CDR3aa: CASSPLGQGLAEQYF

abundance: many
v_gene: TRBV5-1
j_gene: TRBJ1-4
d_gene: -
CDR3nt: TGCGCCAGCAGCTCCGGGACCGGTAATGAAAAACTGTTTTTT
CDR3aa: CASSSGTGNEKLFF

abundance: few
v_gene: TRBV7-8
j_gene: TRBJ2-6
d_gene: TRBD2
CDR3nt: TGTGCCAGCAGCTTACGACTAGCGGGGGGATCCTCTGGGGCCAACGTCCTGACTTTC
CDR3aa: CASSLRLAGGSSGANVLTF

abundance: -
v_gene: TRBV7-8
j_gene: TRBJ2-1
d_gene: -
CDR3nt: TGTGCCAGCAGCTTAGCGGGGCCTAGACCTGGTTTCTTC
CDR3aa: CASSLAGPRPGFF

abundance: many
v_gene: TRBV20-1
j_gene: TRBJ1-2
d_gene: -
CDR3nt: TGCAGTGCAAAAGGGCGTGGGGAGGACTATGGCTACACCTTC
CDR3aa: CSAKGRGEDYGYTF

abundance: many
v_gene: TRBV7-9
j_gene: TRBJ2-7
d_gene: -
CDR3nt: TGTGCCAGCAGCTCCGCCGGGCCCCGAGAGGAGCAGTACTTC
CDR3aa: CASSSAGPREEQYF

abundance: many
v_gene: TRBV9
j_gene: TRBJ2-5
d_gene: -
CDR3nt: TGTGCCAGCAGCACCCGACTAGGCCAAGAGACCCAGTACTTC
CDR3aa: CASSTRLGQETQYF

abundance: many
v_gene: TRBV2
j_gene: TRBJ1-5
d_gene: TRBD1
CDR3nt: TGTGCCAGCAGTCAGGGGGTTCGCAATCAGCCCCAGCATTTT
CDR3aa: CASSQGVRNQPQHF

abundance: many
v_gene: TRBV30
j_gene: TRBJ2-6
d_gene: -
CDR3nt: TGTGCCTGGACTAACGGGTGGTCTGGGGCCAACGTCCTGACTTTC
CDR3aa: CAWTNGWSGANVLTF

abundance: many
v_gene: TRBV19
j_gene: TRBJ1-2
d_gene: -
CDR3nt: TGTGCCAGTAGTATCGGGGGATTATATGGCTACACCTTC
CDR3aa: CASSIGGLYGYTF

abundance: -
v_gene: TRBV20-1
j_gene: TRBJ2-2
d_gene: TRBD2
CDR3nt: TGCAGTGCTAGAGCGGGGGCGCGAGCGGGGGATTCTTCCGGGGAGCTGTTTTTT
CDR3aa: CSARAGARAGDSSGELFF

abundance: many
v_gene: TRBV20-1
j_gene: TRBJ2-3
d_gene: -
CDR3nt: TGCAGTGCTAATCTGGCAGGGGGCACAGATACGCAGTATTTT
CDR3aa: CSANLAGGTDTQYF

abundance: many
v_gene: TRBV12-3/TRBV12-4
j_gene: TRBJ2-6
d_gene: -
CDR3nt: TGTGCCAGCAGTCCCAGCAGGGGTGGGGCCAACGTCCTGACTTTC
CDR3aa: CASSPSRGGANVLTF

abundance: few
v_gene: TRBV20-1
j_gene: TRBJ1-2
d_gene: -
CDR3nt: TGCAGTGCTAGGCTGGCAGCTAACTATGGCTACACCTTC
CDR3aa: CSARLAANYGYTF

abundance: many
v_gene: TRBV18
j_gene: TRBJ2-3
d_gene: -
CDR3nt: TGTGCCAGCTCAACCCCGACTAGATCAGATACGCAGTATTTT
CDR3aa: CASSTPTRSDTQYF

abundance: -
v_gene: TRBV25-1
j_gene: TRBJ2-3
d_gene: -
CDR3nt: TGTGCCAGCAGTGAGAACACAGATACGCAGTATTTT
CDR3aa: CASSENTDTQYF

abundance: many
v_gene: TRBV7-9
j_gene: TRBJ1-2
d_gene: TRBD1
CDR3nt: TGTGCCAGCAGCGAGGGACAGCACTATGGCTACACCTTC
CDR3aa: CASSEGQHYGYTF

abundance: many
v_gene: TRBV6-6
j_gene: TRBJ1-2
d_gene: TRBD1
CDR3nt: TGTGCCAGCACTGGACAGGACTATGGCTACACCTTC
CDR3aa: CASTGQDYGYTF

abundance: many
v_gene: TRBV29-1
j_gene: TRBJ1-5
d_gene: -
CDR3nt: TGCAGCGTTGTCCCAGGGGACGGCAATCAGCCCCAGCATTTT
CDR3aa: CSVVPGDGNQPQHF

abundance: few
v_gene: TRBV6-1
j_gene: TRBJ2-7
d_gene: -
CDR3nt: TGTGCCAGCAGTGAAGCCGGGATTTACTACGAGCAGTACTTC
CDR3aa: CASSEAGIYYEQYF

abundance: many
v_gene: TRBV27
j_gene: TRBJ2-1
d_gene: -
CDR3nt: TGTGCCAGCAGCGAAGTGGGACACAATGAGCAGTTCTTC
CDR3aa: CASSEVGHNEQFF

abundance: many
v_gene: TRBV10-2
j_gene: TRBJ2-6
d_gene: TRBD2
CDR3nt: TGCGCCAGCCGTGACGGGGGGAGCGGGGCCAACGTCCTGACTTTC
CDR3aa: CASRDGGSGANVLTF

abundance: many
v_gene: TRBV20-1
j_gene: TRBJ1-2
d_gene: -
CDR3nt: TGCAGTGCCCGGACAGAGAACTATGGCTACACCTTC
CDR3aa: CSARTENYGYTF

abundance: many
v_gene: TRBV18
j_gene: TRBJ2-1
d_gene: -
CDR3nt: TGTGCCAGCTCACCAGTACCCGCGAGAGGCAATGAGCAGTTCTTC
CDR3aa: CASSPVPARGNEQFF